This entry describes one TCR beta chain. This sample stems from a study of blood T cell repertoires in COVID-19. The wider study: Samples came from the United States, Italy and Spain, spanning acute and convalescent COVID-19.

This CDR3 contains 14 residues. The V gene lost 3 bases and the J gene lost 4 bases, with 11 bases spanning the gap. The germline V gene encodes CDR1 SGHRS and CDR2 YFSETQ. In the source study's methods: Reference gene primers were amplified, and this amplification served to estimate nucleated cell counts. Profiled with immunoSEQ multiplex PCR; TCRdb holds only in-frame clones, not every one. D and trimming come from the DNA, and the V and J calls and clone size come from that table. The table records about 40,000 clones, roughly 80% of them present only once. The TCR comes from a woman aged 60-75 years with acute or convalescent COVID-19. Sequencing was done on a sample of peripheral blood. J is TRBJ1-5 and V is TRBV5-1; tentatively, D is TRBD1 (5 bases). The CDR3 nucleotides read TGCGCCAGCAGCTGGGGGGTAGGTAATCAGCCCCAGCATTTT. Its protein product is CASSWGVGNQPQHF.